This T cell receptor (beta chain) is drawn from a study of regulatory T cells in long-lasting Graves disease. General study points: Limited samples may have lowered accuracy. TCR diversity in persistent Graves' patients was below that of newly diagnosed ones. Persistent disease exhibited a predilection for TRBV28, TRBJ1-2 and TRBJ2-5.

The authors built TCR beta libraries using iRepertoire HTBI primers and Arm-PCR of CDR3 regions. TCRdb used MiXCR to reprocess the multiplex PCR reads, holding one entry per CDR3 protein. The repertoire holds around 500,000 distinct CDR3 sequences, with around 21% as singletons. About this clonotype itself: Its matching antigen is unknown.

V was clipped by 4 bases and J by 4 bases, with 11 bases between them. CDR3 size: 13 residues. CDR1 LNHDA and CDR2 SQIVND come from the germline V gene (reference sequence). Time point in this sample: persistent/refractory GD, antithyroid drugs over 5 years with positive TRAb. From RNA extracted from PBMCs, the TCR library was made. Blood from the periphery, about 9.7 milliliters in all, was drawn into EDTA tubes. The specimen comprised peripheral blood mononuclear cells (PBMCs), sampled when the disease was refractory, from a patient treated with antithyroid drugs. This sequence originates from a female donor with Graves disease. The chain couples TRBV19 to TRBJ2-7, with D possibly matching TRBD1 (6 bases). The CDR3 sequence is CASSNTQGYEQYF. CDR3 DNA sequence: TGTGCCAGTAGTAATACCCAGGGGTACGAGCAGTACTTC. The full variable domain, completed using reference TRBV19 and TRBJ2-7, is DGGITQSPKYLFRKEGQNVTLSCEQNLNHDAMYWYRQDPGQGLRLIYYSQIVNDFQKGDIAEGYSVSREKKESFPLTVTSAQKNPTAFYLCASSNTQGYEQYFGPGTRLTVT.